The 22 T cell receptor beta chains listed next were all sequenced from one sample in a study of primary melanoma T cells and metastatic recurrence. TCRdb's table, derived via immunoSEQ multiplex PCR, lists solely in-frame clones and lacks some. The sample includes fewer than 250 clones, 88% of them seen just once. Source material: melanoma tumor tissue. These receptors originate from a human donor with melanoma.

The chain is built from TRBV10-2 and TRBJ2-5; tentative D call: TRBD2 (5 bases). The V gene lost 2 bases and the J gene lost 2 bases, with 9 bases spanning the gap. Germline V CDR1 and CDR2: WSHSY, SAAADI. The CDR3 contains 14 residues. CDR3: CASSEAGTQETQYF. In DNA, the CDR3 is TGCGCCAGCAGTGAGGCGGGTACACAAGAGACCCAGTACTTC.

CDR3 in DNA: TGTGCCATCAGACCGGAGGTACCGGCTAACTATGGCTACACCTTC. It encodes CAIRPEVPANYGYTF. The chain carries TRBV6-8 and TRBJ1-2; the D is unclear. V was clipped by 10 bases and J by 0 bases, with 18 bases between them. Germline V gene data show CDR1 as MNHGY and CDR2 as SAAAGT. The CDR3 sequence is 15 residues long.

This CDR3 is CASSLSTGKWEQYF. The CDR3 DNA is TGTGCCAGCAGCTTAAGCACAGGGAAATGGGAGCAGTACTTC. The V call is TRBV11-3, the J call TRBJ2-7, with a weak D call TRBD1 (6 bases). In germline, CDR1 is SGHNT, CDR2 YENEEA. Deletions cut 2 bases from V and 7 bases from J, with 15 bases between. The CDR3 covers 14 residues. The whole variable domain, filled in from reference TRBV11-3 and TRBJ2-7, reads EAGVVQSPRYKIIEKKQPVAFWCNPISGHNTLYWYLQNLGQGPELLIRYENEEAVDDSQLPKDRFSAERLKGVDSTLKIQPAELGDSAVYLCASSLSTGKWEQYFGPGTRLTVT.

V usage is TRBV11-3 and J usage is TRBJ2-5, with D possibly TRBD2 on 6 matching bases. Germline-derived CDR1 and CDR2 are SGHNT and YENEEA. The CDR3 runs to 15 residues. Trimming removed 4 bases from V and 2 bases from J, with 14 bases in between. CDR3 in amino acids: CASSSGRLLQETQYF. The CDR3 DNA sequence: TGTGCCAGCAGCTCGGGGAGGCTGTTACAAGAGACCCAGTACTTC.

This chain connects TRBV7-2 to TRBJ1-2, with D maybe TRBD1 (5 bases). Trimming took off 7 bases at V and 4 bases at J, with 13 bases between the two ends. CDR1 is SGHTA and CDR2 is FQGNSA in the germline V gene. CDR3 size: 13 residues. The CDR3 DNA is TGTGCCAGCATCGGAGGGGCCAGCTATGGCTACACCTTC. It yields the protein CASIGGASYGYTF.

Details on this clone: The DNA has an unread or ambiguous base, and its residue is written X. The rearrangement uses TRBV6-8 and TRBJ2-7, with D tentatively TRBD2 (6 bases). The CDR3 runs to 14 residues. The V end was cut by 7 bases, the J end by 3 bases, with 16 bases between. Germline-derived CDR1 and CDR2 are MNHGY and SAAAGT. Here the CDR3 reads CASXDWDFVYEQYF. In nucleotides, the CDR3 is TGTGCCAGCARTGATTGGGACTTTGTCTACGAGCAGTACTTC.

This clone was seen a single time. This chain uses TRBV18 with TRBJ2-3; perhaps D is TRBD1 or TRBD2 (6 bases each). From germline, CDR1 is KGHSH and CDR2 LQKENI. The CDR3 extends over 15 amino acids. Trimming removed 4 bases at V and 0 bases at J, with 11 bases between. The DNA of the CDR3 is TGTGCCAGCTCACTAGGGGGGCCGAGCACAGATACGCAGTATTTT. Its protein product is CASSLGGPSTDTQYF. The full variable domain, its missing parts supplied by reference TRBV18 and TRBJ2-3, is NAGVMQNPRHLVRRRGQEARLRCSPMKGHSHVYWYRQLPEEGLKFMVYLQKENIIDESGMPKERFSAEFPKEGPSILRIQQVVRGDSAAYFCASSLGGPSTDTQYFGPGTRLTVL.

The chain couples TRBV11-3 to TRBJ2-3, with TRBD1 matching over 11 bases. V dropped 6 bases and J dropped 8; count of bases not matched to a gene: 16. Germline lookup yields CDR1 SGHNT and CDR2 YENEEA. The CDR3 is 17 residues long. The CDR3 DNA is TGTGCCAGCAGTTACCAAGGGGGACAGGGGGTAAAGGGTACGCAGTATTTT. This gives the protein CASSYQGGQGVKGTQYF.

The chain links TRBV5-1 to TRBJ1-6, with 10 bases lining up with TRBD1. Germline CDR1 and CDR2: SGHRS and YFSETQ. J lost 7 bases, V lost 4 bases, and 8 bases had no gene match. The CDR3 covers 16 residues. As DNA, the CDR3 is TGCGCCAGCAGCACGGAGACAGGGGGCGGAAATTCACCCCTCCACTTT. Translation gives CASSTETGGGNSPLHF.

The chain joins TRBV28 to TRBJ2-7; D is ambiguous. The CDR3 is 16 amino acids. The V and J ends lost 3 bases and 3 bases respectively, with 18 bases between them. Germline lookup yields CDR1 MDHEN and CDR2 SYDVKM. CDR3 bases: TGTGCCAGCAGTTTGGACGGAGTAGGATTCATCTACGAGCAGTACTTC. Translating gives CASSLDGVGFIYEQYF.

The chain links TRBV11-3 to TRBJ2-3; 8 bases fit TRBD1. The V segment lost 3 bases and the J segment 6 bases; nucleotides outside the gene matches: 11. This CDR3 is built from 16 residues. Germline V CDR1 and CDR2: SGHNT, YENEEA. The CDR3 nucleotides read TGTGCCAGCAGCTTGGGGACAGGACGTGATTTGGATACGCAGTATTTT. It codes for CASSLGTGRDLDTQYF. Full variable domain (missing parts from reference TRBV11-3 and TRBJ2-3): EAGVVQSPRYKIIEKKQPVAFWCNPISGHNTLYWYLQNLGQGPELLIRYENEEAVDDSQLPKDRFSAERLKGVDSTLKIQPAELGDSAVYLCASSLGTGRDLDTQYFGPGTRLTVL.

The V gene is TRBV11-3, the J gene TRBJ1-1, with a weak D call TRBD1 (5 bases). CDR1 and CDR2 from the germline V gene are SGHNT and YENEEA. There are 15 residues in the CDR3. V was cut by 5 bases and J by 1 base, with 14 bases left in between. CDR3 sequence (DNA): TGTGCCAGCAGCCTAGGGGTAGCCCGGAACACTGAAGCTTTCTTT. This translates into CASSLGVARNTEAFF.

The CDR3: CASSHRGRNTEAFF. CDR3 DNA: TGTGCCAGCAGTCACAGGGGCCGCAACACTGAAGCTTTCTTT. V and J are TRBV14 and TRBJ1-1; 7 bases match TRBD1. Trimming removed 6 bases from V and 2 bases from J; junction bases left unmatched: 6. The germline V gene encodes CDR1 SGHDN and CDR2 FVKESK. CDR3 size: 14 residues.

The V and J genes are TRBV6-8 and TRBJ1-1; D is uncertain. The germline V and J ends were trimmed by 6 bases and 1 base, with 12 bases remaining between them. The length of the CDR3 is 14 residues. Germline CDR1 is MNHGY and CDR2 is SAAAGT. The CDR3 bases are TGTGCCAGCAGGACCGAATACGGGAACACTGAAGCTTTCTTT. Protein sequence: CASRTEYGNTEAFF.

This chain connects TRBV11-3 to TRBJ1-3, with D uncertain. Germline assignment: CDR1 SGHNT and CDR2 YENEEA. This CDR3 contains 14 residues. The V end lost 2 bases, the J end lost 0 bases, and 5 bases lay between the germline ends. CDR3 sequence: CASSLPSSGNTIYF. Written as DNA, the CDR3 is TGTGCCAGCAGCTTACCCAGCTCTGGAAACACCATATATTTT.

The rearrangement uses TRBV11-3 and TRBJ1-1, with D tentatively TRBD1 (6 bases). V lost 3 bases, J lost 8 bases, and 19 bases lay in between. From germline, CDR1 is SGHNT and CDR2 YENEEA. The CDR3 consists of 15 residues. The CDR3 here is CASSLGVLAGEEAFF. CDR3 sequence (DNA): TGTGCCAGCAGCTTGGGAGTTTTGGCAGGGGAAGAAGCTTTCTTT.

This clone was observed once. V is TRBV11-3 and J is TRBJ1-4; 7 nucleotides agree with TRBD1. Germline CDR1 is SGHNT and CDR2 is YENEEA. V was clipped by 5 bases and J by 1 base; unmatched bases: 4. The CDR3 spans 15 residues. The CDR3, as DNA: TGTGCCAGCAGCGCTCACAGGGGAACTAATGAAAAACTGTTTTTT. Translating it yields CASSAHRGTNEKLFF.

The chain has TRBV23-1 and TRBJ2-5; 9 bases are a match to TRBD2. TRBV23-1 has ORF status, its function being uncertain. The CDR3 spans 13 residues. After removal of 6 bases from V and 8 bases from J, the junction contained 7 bases not matched to a gene. As DNA, the CDR3 is TGCGCCAGCAGCCAGGATAGCGGGGGAACCCAGTACTTC. It yields the protein CASSQDSGGTQYF.

The V and J genes are TRBV28 and TRBJ2-4, with D unresolved. Germline CDR1 and CDR2: MDHEN and SYDVKM. The CDR3 has 15 residues. The V and J ends lost 4 bases and 0 bases respectively, with 10 bases between them. CDR3 amino acids: CASSSGSLAKNIQYF. The CDR3 DNA reads as TGTGCCAGCAGTTCGGGCTCCCTAGCCAAAAACATTCAGTACTTC. Full variable domain (rest looked up from reference TRBV28 and TRBJ2-4): DVKVTQSSRYLVKRTGEKVFLECVQDMDHENMFWYRQDPGLGLRLIYFSYDVKMKEKGDIPEGYSVSREKKERFSLILESASTNQTSMYLCASSSGSLAKNIQYFGAGTRLSVL.

This sequence joins TRBV29-1 and TRBJ1-2; unclear D gene. Trimming pared 4 bases from V and 4 bases from J, leaving 10 bases between. Germline V gene sequence: CDR1 SQVTM, CDR2 ANQGSEA. This CDR3 has 12 amino acids. The DNA of the CDR3 is TGCAGCGTTGTCGAGGAGTTCTATGGCTACACCTTC. Residues: CSVVEEFYGYTF.

This chain links TRBV11-3 with TRBJ2-3, with a weak D call TRBD2 (5 bases). Per germline, CDR1 SGHNT and CDR2 YENEEA. The CDR3 runs to 15 residues. Trimming took 6 bases from V and 2 from J, leaving 15 bases between them. The CDR3 DNA reads TGTGCCAGCAGTTACAGACCCGGGGACACAGATACGCAGTATTTT. This encodes CASSYRPGDTDTQYF.

The chain links TRBV6-8 to TRBJ1-2; D may be TRBD1 (5 bases). Germline assignment: CDR1 MNHGY and CDR2 SAAAGT. V was cut by 4 bases and J by 7 bases, with 10 bases left in between. The CDR3 runs 12 residues. Here the CDR3 reads CASSWGSGGYTF. The DNA for the CDR3 is TGTGCCAGCAGTTGGGGGTCGGGTGGCTACACCTTC.